This T cell receptor (beta chain) was observed in a study of shared clonotypes between healthy human individuals. The length of the CDR3 is 16 residues. Trimming took 4 bases from V and 2 from J; bases not matched to a gene: 6. Germline CDR1 is MNHEY and CDR2 is SVGAGI. In the naive CD8 group, cells lacked CD45RO and were positively selected for CCR7, so terminally differentiated effector memory CD45RA+ cells were left out. Data came from immunoSEQ multiplex PCR; TCRdb stores just in-frame clones and leaves some out. Seen here are around 1.9 million clones, about 92% observed once, and the top ten hold roughly 1.8%.

The sequence was collected from a man younger than 35 in good health. Some clones in this sample may be carry-over from other donors' samples. The chain couples TRBV6-5 to TRBJ1-4; 8 bases line up with TRBD1. The sample was naive CD8+ T cells from PBMCs. The CDR3 protein is CASSFGQGFTNEKLFF. The DNA for the CDR3 is TGTGCCAGCAGTTTCGGACAGGGCTTCACTAATGAAAAACTGTTTTTT.